The clone carrying this T cell receptor (beta chain) came up a few times. This specimen belongs to a study of T cells in Graves' hyperthyroidism and ophthalmopathy. In germline, CDR1 is MDHEN, CDR2 SYDVKM. The CDR3 has 16 residues. V shed 3 bases and J shed 7 bases, with 18 bases lying between them. Regions amplified from RNA transcripts were the TCR beta CDR3 regions. Initially, a first-round RT-PCR of the TCR CDR3 employed the HTBI primer set. From the multiplex PCR reads, TCRdb called clonotypes with MiXCR, one entry per CDR3 protein. The sample includes approximately 100,000 distinct CDR3 sequences, about half of them seen just once.

This receptor was identified in a man aged 40-49 years with Graves' hyperthyroidism. The chain uses TRBV28 and TRBJ2-2; maybe TRBD2 (6 bases). Sequencing used blood. The CDR3 DNA is TGTGCCAGCAGTTTCGGGACTGACGAAGGGCACGGGGAGCTGTTTTTT. It is translated as CASSFGTDEGHGELFF.